The 25 T cell receptor beta chains listed next were all sequenced from one sample in a study of T cell changes during pregnancy in multiple sclerosis. Profiling relied on immunoSEQ multiplex PCR, and the TCRdb table lists in-frame clones only, not all of them. The sample lists tens of thousands of clones, about nine tenths occurring once. The material sequenced was peripheral blood, taken in the second trimester of pregnancy. The receptors stem from a female donor with multiple sclerosis, enrolled in a pregnancy study.

The rearrangement joins TRBV7-8 to TRBJ2-2; D might be TRBD2 (6 bases). The V gene lost 5 bases and the J gene lost 0 bases, with 10 bases spanning the gap. This CDR3 has 15 residues. Germline CDR1 SGHVS, CDR2 FQNEAQ. In DNA form, the CDR3 reads TGTGCCAGCAGCATCGGGAGCCCGAACACCGGGGAGCTGTTTTTT. Protein: CASSIGSPNTGELFF.

The V and J genes are TRBV7-6 and TRBJ2-3; D is unclear. The CDR3 has 15 residues. Germline CDR1 is SGHVS and CDR2 is FNYEAQ. V dropped 3 bases and J dropped 2 bases, with 12 bases sitting between them. The CDR3 sequence: CASSFGTLNTDTQYF. In nucleotides, the CDR3 is TGTGCCAGCAGCTTTGGTACTCTTAACACAGATACGCAGTATTTT.

The V call is TRBV2, the J call TRBJ2-7; a weak D match, TRBD1 (6 bases). This CDR3 is 14 amino acids long. CDR1 and CDR2 (germline): SNHLY, FYNNEI. Between the trimmed V and J ends, which lost 2 bases and 2 bases, there was a span of 10 bases. The CDR3 DNA is TGTGCCAGCAGTGAAAACAGGGACACCTACGAGCAGTACTTC. Amino acid sequence: CASSENRDTYEQYF.

The count of this clone is one. Other DNA sequences in the same sample also yield this CDR3. V and J are TRBV6-4 and TRBJ2-3; 8 bases line up with TRBD1. This CDR3 contains 15 residues. Germline values: CDR1 MRHNA, CDR2 SNTAGT. Trimming at V came to 0 bases and at J to 4 bases, leaving 3 bases not matched to a gene. The CDR3 loop is CASSDSTGGADTQYF. DNA of the CDR3: TGTGCCAGCAGTGACTCCACAGGGGGAGCAGATACGCAGTATTTT.

V and J are TRBV13 and TRBJ2-7, with a tentative D call TRBD1 (5 bases). From germline, CDR1 is PRHDT and CDR2 FYEKMQ (reference sequence). This CDR3 spans 14 amino acids. Trimming left V 5 bases short and J 0 bases short, with 11 bases between. The CDR3 DNA reads as TGTGCCAGCAGCCCCGGACATGCCTCCTACGAGCAGTACTTC. It translates to CASSPGHASYEQYF.

This sequence joins TRBV15 and TRBJ2-7, with TRBD2 matching over 15 bases. CDR3 length equals 20 residues. V was pared by 0 bases and J by 6 bases, with 15 bases of the junction left unmatched. Germline loops: CDR1 LNHNV, CDR2 YYDKDF (reference sequence). The CDR3 DNA is TGTGCCACCAGCAGAGATCTCGGACTAGCGGGGGGGCATCGGATCGGCGAGCAGTACTTC. The encoded protein is CATSRDLGLAGGHRIGEQYF.

The J gene is TRBJ2-7, the V gene TRBV6-1, with TRBD2 matching 9 bases. V dropped 2 bases and J dropped 0; count of bases not matched to a gene: 2. The CDR3 extends over 15 amino acids. Germline V CDR1 and CDR2: MNHNS, SASEGT. The CDR3 sequence is CASSEKAGGSYEQYF. CDR3 sequence (DNA): TGTGCCAGCAGTGAAAAAGCGGGAGGCTCCTACGAGCAGTACTTC.

This chain joins TRBV6-5 and TRBJ2-5; tentatively, D is TRBD2 (6 bases). Between the trimmed V and J ends, which lost 6 bases and 5 bases, there was a span of 13 bases. This CDR3 has 13 amino acids. The V gene's germline CDR1 is MNHEY and CDR2 SVGAGI. DNA for the CDR3: TGTGCCAGCAGCCCCGCGCGGGGCGAGACCCAGTACTTC. It specifies CASSPARGETQYF.

The rearrangement links TRBV6-5 to TRBJ2-1; D unresolved. This CDR3 comprises 15 residues. Trimming pared 0 bases from V and 6 bases from J, leaving 12 bases between. Germline V gene sequence: CDR1 MNHEY, CDR2 SVGAGI. CDR3 DNA: TGTGCCAGCAGTTACTCGATCCCCTTAGTCAATGAGCAGTTCTTC. It yields the protein CASSYSIPLVNEQFF.

The V call is TRBV5-1, the J call TRBJ2-3, with D perhaps matching TRBD1 (6 bases). The V gene's germline CDR1 is SGHRS and CDR2 YFSETQ. Trimming pared 0 bases from V and 3 bases from J, leaving 20 bases between. The CDR3 is 18 residues long. Written as DNA, the CDR3 is TGCGCCAGCAGCTTGGGGTCGGGGTCAGGGGTGTTTACAGATACGCAGTATTTT. Residues: CASSLGSGSGVFTDTQYF. The variable domain in full, with the rest retrieved from reference TRBV5-1 and TRBJ2-3, is KAGVTQTPRYLIKTRGQQVTLSCSPISGHRSVSWYQQTPGQGLQFLFEYFSETQRNKGNFPGRFSGRQFSNSRSEMNVSTLELGDSALYLCASSLGSGSGVFTDTQYFGPGTRLTVL.

CDR3 region: CASSPWVVRGVNYGYTF. CDR3 nucleotides: TGTGCCAGCAGCCCATGGGTGGTTAGGGGCGTTAACTATGGCTACACCTTC. The genes are TRBV7-8 and TRBJ1-2, with a possible D match to TRBD1 (5 bases). Per the germline V gene, CDR1 is SGHVS and CDR2 is FQNEAQ. The V end was cut by 5 bases, the J end by 1 base, with 20 bases between. The CDR3 spans 17 residues.

This chain uses TRBV2 with TRBJ2-2; TRBD1 agrees at 8 bases. This CDR3 comprises 13 residues. Looked up from germline, CDR1 is SNHLY and CDR2 is FYNNEI. The trim removed 5 bases at V and 5 bases at J, leaving 1 base unmatched. The CDR3 DNA follows: TGTGCCAGCAGTAACAGGGGGACCGGGGAGCTGTTTTTT. This translates into CASSNRGTGELFF.

The chain employs TRBV5-1 and TRBJ2-7; TRBD2 aligns across 11 bases. Trimming removed 3 bases from V and 5 bases from J; junction bases left unmatched: 13. This CDR3 has 17 amino acids. Germline-derived CDR1 and CDR2 are SGHRS and YFSETQ. This chain's CDR3 is CASSWGGSGRVSDEQYF. DNA for the CDR3: TGCGCCAGCAGCTGGGGGGGTAGCGGGAGGGTATCGGACGAGCAGTACTTC.

The rearrangement uses TRBV19 and TRBJ1-1; 9 bases map to TRBD1. This CDR3 comprises 11 residues. The trim removed 9 bases at V and 8 bases at J, leaving 4 bases unmatched. CDR1 is LNHDA, CDR2 SQIVND, per germline (reference sequence). CDR3 in amino acids: CASLGTGEAFF. The CDR3 bases are TGTGCCAGCTTAGGGACAGGGGAAGCTTTCTTT.

The V call is TRBV28, the J call TRBJ2-7, with TRBD1 identical over 8 bases. This CDR3 is built from 15 residues. V shed 3 bases and J 5 bases; nucleotides not matched to a gene: 9. The germline V gene encodes CDR1 MDHEN and CDR2 SYDVKM. The CDR3 nucleotides read TGTGCCAGCAGTTTCCGGGCAGGGGGCGCCGACGAGCAGTACTTC. It specifies CASSFRAGGADEQYF. Full variable domain (outside the CDR3, taken from reference TRBV28 and TRBJ2-7): DVKVTQSSRYLVKRTGEKVFLECVQDMDHENMFWYRQDPGLGLRLIYFSYDVKMKEKGDIPEGYSVSREKKERFSLILESASTNQTSMYLCASSFRAGGADEQYFGPGTRLTVT.

The V gene is TRBV5-1, the J gene TRBJ2-7; 9 nucleotides line up with TRBD2. This CDR3 is 15 amino acids long. Germline-derived CDR1 and CDR2 are SGHRS and YFSETQ. With 4 bases clipped from V and 4 bases from J, the junction kept 9 bases outside the gene matches. CDR3 nucleotides: TGCGCCAGCAGCCCCCTTGCGGGAGGGGGGTACGAGCAGTACTTC. It codes for CASSPLAGGGYEQYF.

The chain combines TRBV19 with TRBJ1-4; D remains ambiguous. The CDR3 sequence is 14 residues long. Germline V gene data show CDR1 as LNHDA and CDR2 as SQIVND (reference sequence). V dropped 6 bases and J dropped 4 bases, with 12 bases sitting between them. This CDR3 is CASSRSTYNEKLFF. CDR3 DNA sequence: TGTGCCAGTAGCCGTTCTACCTATAATGAAAAACTGTTTTTT.

The chain couples TRBV7-9 to TRBJ2-3; 9 bases are a match to TRBD2. Germline CDR1 reads SEHNR; CDR2 reads FQNEAQ (reference sequence). V lost 3 bases, J lost 2 bases, and 3 bases stayed unmatched. The length of the CDR3 is 15 residues. The CDR3 DNA is TGTGCCAGCAGCTTGACTAGCGGAACCACAGATACGCAGTATTTT. Its protein product is CASSLTSGTTDTQYF.

V and J are TRBV27 and TRBJ2-1; D is perhaps TRBD2 (6 bases). V was cut by 7 bases and J by 5 bases, with 18 bases left in between. The CDR3 is 15 residues long. The germline V gene encodes CDR1 MNHEY and CDR2 SMNVEV (reference sequence). CDR3 sequence: CASTPWGSGNNEQFF. The CDR3 DNA reads as TGTGCCAGCACCCCCTGGGGTAGCGGCAACAATGAGCAGTTCTTC.

This clone appeared a single time. The genes are TRBV29-1 and TRBJ1-1; D remains ambiguous. CDR1 SQVTM and CDR2 ANQGSEA come from the germline V gene. This CDR3 has 13 amino acids. The V gene lost 4 bases and the J gene lost 0 bases, with 9 bases spanning the gap. Here the CDR3 reads CSVGSLMNTEAFF. The CDR3 DNA is TGCAGCGTTGGGAGCCTCATGAACACTGAAGCTTTCTTT.

This clone was observed a single time. J is TRBJ1-1 and V is TRBV29-1; 8 nucleotides align to TRBD1. CDR3 size: 13 residues. J was trimmed by 1 base and V by 5 bases; bases with no gene match: 3. Germline values: CDR1 SQVTM, CDR2 ANQGSEA. The chain's CDR3 is CSVSTGGNTEAFF. The CDR3 DNA follows: TGCAGCGTTTCAACAGGGGGGAACACTGAAGCTTTCTTT.

This chain links TRBV6-5 with TRBJ1-2, with unresolved D. The CDR3 totals 15 residues. The V end lost 1 base, the J end lost 1 base, and 10 bases lay between the germline ends. CDR1 is MNHEY and CDR2 is SVGAGI in the germline V gene. CDR3 in DNA: TGTGCCAGCAGTTACTTGGCCGGGATTAACTATGGCTACACCTTC. It yields the protein CASSYLAGINYGYTF.

The rearrangement joins TRBV30 to TRBJ2-7, with 14 bases identical to TRBD2. V lost 0 bases, J lost 10 bases, and 8 bases stayed unmatched. There are 15 residues in the CDR3. The V gene's germline CDR1 is GTSNPN and CDR2 SVGIG (reference sequence). This CDR3 is CAWSVQGLAGALQYF. CDR3 bases: TGTGCCTGGAGTGTACAGGGACTAGCGGGGGCCCTTCAGTACTTC.

The chain combines TRBV7-2 with TRBJ1-2; 7 bases align to TRBD1. Germline trimming cut 5 bases from V and 4 bases from J; bases unmatched to any gene: 7. The germline gives CDR1 SGHTA, CDR2 FQGNSA. This CDR3 is built from 14 residues. The CDR3 protein is CASSPTGRFYGYTF. The CDR3 nucleotides are TGTGCCAGCAGCCCGACAGGGAGGTTCTATGGCTACACCTTC.

The chain joins TRBV2 to TRBJ1-2, with 8 bases matching TRBD1. The junction had 17 bases not matched to a gene; V was cut back by 6 bases and J by 8 bases. Germline loops: CDR1 SNHLY, CDR2 FYNNEI. This CDR3 region has 16 residues. The CDR3 DNA sequence: TGTGCCAGCAGGAAAGTTTCCGGGACAGGCACGAGCGGCTACACCTTC. Residues: CASRKVSGTGTSGYTF.